This note documents a single T cell receptor (beta chain) sequence. Original data processing: Amplification of reference gene primers was used by the study to estimate nucleated cell counts. Clones were read by immunoSEQ multiplex PCR, and TCRdb kept only the in-frame ones, dropping some. V, J and clone size were drawn from that table, and D and trimming were deduced from the DNA. The table lists 150,000 to 250,000 clones, more than 75% of them singletons, with around 5.9% in the top ten. This record comes from a study of blood T cell repertoires in COVID-19. Study-level background: T cells, B-cell-depleted T cells, or PBMCs provided the cDNA or gDNA that served as material.

The CDR3 length is 14 residues. Germline V gives CDR1 LNHDA, CDR2 SQIVND (reference sequence). The germline V and J ends were trimmed by 5 bases and 1 base, with 9 bases remaining between them. Seattle cases were enrolled at active infection and followed longitudinally. V usage is TRBV19 and J usage is TRBJ1-5; D gene unclear. The sequence was obtained from a woman between 40 and 50 years old with COVID-19, enrolled during active disease. Sequencing used peripheral blood. The CDR3 protein is CASSYAGSNQPQHF. Written as DNA, the CDR3 is TGTGCCAGTAGTTATGCCGGGAGCAATCAGCCCCAGCATTTT.